The source of this T cell receptor (beta chain) is a study of blood T cell repertoires in COVID-19. Overall study: T cells, B-cell-depleted T cells, or PBMCs supplied cDNA or gDNA.

Deletions cut 3 bases from V and 9 bases from J, with 17 bases between. CDR1 and CDR2 from the germline V gene are MNHNS and SASEGT. This CDR3 is 14 amino acids long. The protocol was immunoSEQ multiplex PCR, while the TCRdb copy is restricted to in-frame clones and leaves out a portion. Of 65,000 or so clones in the sample, roughly 80% are singletons; the top ten hold 25%. This receptor was obtained from a human donor in a cohort sampled during active COVID-19. The J gene is TRBJ2-5, the V gene TRBV6-1, with a tentative D call TRBD2 (6 bases). Sequenced material: peripheral blood. The CDR3 bases are TGTGCCAGCAGTGAGGCGGGCAGGACGGGGGCCCAGTACTTC. It encodes CASSEAGRTGAQYF.